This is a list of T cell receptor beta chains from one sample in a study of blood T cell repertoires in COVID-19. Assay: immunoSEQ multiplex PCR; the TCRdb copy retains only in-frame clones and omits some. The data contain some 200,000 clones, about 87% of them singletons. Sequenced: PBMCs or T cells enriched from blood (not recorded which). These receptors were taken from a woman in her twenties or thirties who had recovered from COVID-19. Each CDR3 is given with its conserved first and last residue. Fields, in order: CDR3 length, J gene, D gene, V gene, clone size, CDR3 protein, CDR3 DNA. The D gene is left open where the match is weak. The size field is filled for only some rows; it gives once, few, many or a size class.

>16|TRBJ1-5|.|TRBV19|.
CASTGTLGTEYQPQHF
TGTGCCAGTACCGGGACACTAGGAACTGAATATCAGCCCCAGCATTTT
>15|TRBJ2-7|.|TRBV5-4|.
CASSSRGGRRDEQYF
TGTGCCAGCAGCTCGAGGGGGGGGCGCCGCGACGAGCAGTACTTC
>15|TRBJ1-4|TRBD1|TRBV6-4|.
CASSVRTGWMEKLFF
TGTGCCAGCAGTGTCCGGACAGGGTGGATGGAAAAACTGTTTTTT
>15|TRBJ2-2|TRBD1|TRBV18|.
CASSPPTGGDGELFF
TGTGCCAGCTCACCGCCGACAGGGGGTGACGGGGAGCTGTTTTTT
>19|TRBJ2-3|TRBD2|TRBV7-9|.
CASSPDRLAGGLATDTQYF
TGTGCCAGCAGCCCAGACCGTCTAGCGGGGGGCCTGGCCACAGATACGCAGTATTTT
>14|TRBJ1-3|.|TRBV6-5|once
CASSYSREGNTIYF
TGTGCCAGCAGTTATTCAAGGGAGGGAAACACCATATATTTT
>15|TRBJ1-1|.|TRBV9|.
CASSVVGGLGTEAFF
TGTGCCAGCAGCGTAGTGGGAGGCCTGGGCACTGAAGCTTTCTTT
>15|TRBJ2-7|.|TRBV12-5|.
CASGSGEGGRYEQYF
TGTGCTAGTGGTTCAGGGGAGGGTGGTCGTTACGAGCAGTACTTC
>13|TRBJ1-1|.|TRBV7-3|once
CASSRGANTEAFF
TGTGCCAGCAGCCGGGGGGCAAACACTGAAGCTTTCTTT
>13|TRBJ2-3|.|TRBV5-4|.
CASSLGAGDTQYF
TGTGCCAGCAGCTTGGGGGCGGGAGATACGCAGTATTTT
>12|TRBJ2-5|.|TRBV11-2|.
CASSSFRETQYF
TGTGCCAGCAGCTCCTTTCGGGAGACCCAGTACTTC
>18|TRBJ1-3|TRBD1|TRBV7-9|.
CASSSPGQGYSSGNTIYF
TGTGCCAGCAGCTCCCCGGGACAGGGCTACAGCTCTGGAAACACCATATATTTT
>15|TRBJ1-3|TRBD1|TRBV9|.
CASSVTGGAGNTIYF
TGTGCCAGCAGCGTTACAGGGGGAGCTGGAAACACCATATATTTT
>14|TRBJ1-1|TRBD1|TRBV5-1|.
CASSPGTGGTEAFF
TGCGCCAGCAGTCCCGGGACAGGGGGGACTGAAGCTTTCTTT
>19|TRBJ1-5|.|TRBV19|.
CASSNPGPLRLYSNQPQHF
TGTGCCAGTAGTAATCCGGGCCCCCTTAGACTATATAGCAATCAGCCCCAGCATTTT
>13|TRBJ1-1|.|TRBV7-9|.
CASSLAWTDEAFF
TGTGCCAGCAGCTTAGCTTGGACAGATGAAGCTTTCTTT
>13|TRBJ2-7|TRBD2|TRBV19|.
CASSSRGAYEQYF
TGTGCCAGTAGTTCCCGGGGGGCCTACGAGCAGTACTTC
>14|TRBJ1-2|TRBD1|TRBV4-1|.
CASSYPGQEDGYTF
TGCGCCAGCAGCTACCCGGGACAGGAGGATGGCTACACCTTC
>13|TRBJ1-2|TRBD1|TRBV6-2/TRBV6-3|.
CASSSPTGVGYTF
TGTGCCAGCAGTTCCCCGACAGGGGTCGGCTACACCTTC
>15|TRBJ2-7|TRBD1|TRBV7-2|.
CASSFGTGQTYEQYF
TGTGCCAGCAGCTTTGGGACAGGGCAGACCTACGAGCAGTACTTC
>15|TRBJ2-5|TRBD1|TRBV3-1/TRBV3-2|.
CASSQGDRGRETQYF
TGTGCCAGCAGCCAGGGGGACAGGGGGCGAGAGACCCAGTACTTC
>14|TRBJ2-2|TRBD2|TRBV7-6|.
CASSLRGDDGELFF
TGTGCCAGCAGCTTACGGGGGGACGACGGGGAGCTGTTTTTT
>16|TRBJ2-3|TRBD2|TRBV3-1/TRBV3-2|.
CASRRTSGGIMDTQYF
TGTGCCAGCAGGCGTACTAGCGGGGGGATTATGGATACGCAGTATTTT
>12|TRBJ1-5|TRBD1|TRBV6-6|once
CASSTGTGGKHF
TGTGCCAGCAGTACCGGGACAGGAGGCAAGCATTTT
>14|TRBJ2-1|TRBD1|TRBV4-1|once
CASSRDRGTNEQFF
TGCGCCAGCAGTAGGGACAGGGGAACCAATGAGCAGTTCTTC
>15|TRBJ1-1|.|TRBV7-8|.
CASSLGSGAGSEAFF
TGTGCCAGCAGCTTAGGATCAGGGGCCGGATCCGAAGCTTTCTTT
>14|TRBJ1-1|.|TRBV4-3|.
CASSQGTAGKQAFF
TGCGCCAGCAGCCAAGGAACTGCAGGGAAACAAGCTTTCTTT
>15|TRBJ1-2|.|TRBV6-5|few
CASSSFSVTNYGYTF
TGTGCCAGCAGTTCCTTCTCAGTCACTAACTATGGCTACACCTTC
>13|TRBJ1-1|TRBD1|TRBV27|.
CASRDRGNTEAFF
TGTGCCAGCAGAGACAGGGGGAACACTGAAGCTTTCTTT
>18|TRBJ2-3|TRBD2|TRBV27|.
CASSLRWLAGGRTDTQYF
TGTGCCAGCAGTTTAAGGTGGCTAGCGGGGGGGCGTACAGATACGCAGTATTTT